Following are 14 T cell receptor beta chains from one sample sequenced in a study of T-cell reconstitution after alpha-beta-depleted transplantation in children (dated by TCRdb to 2016 to 2017). Sample treatment or condition, as interpreted from the label and publication: allogeneic hematopoietic cell transplantation with graft depleted of TCRalphabeta T cells and CD19 B cells. The library was produced with PCR. The instrument was an Illumina HiSeq 2500. To normalize quantification of the TCRbeta repertoire, the TCR libraries were built with molecular barcoding that relied on unique molecular identifiers. In TCRdb, the public reads were trimmed at Q25 with fastp and aligned with MiXCR, with productive beta chains retained. Merged by CDR3 protein, the rows form single entries marked with the most common genes and DNA. This sample lists just over 950,000 distinct CDR3 sequences; 25% to 30% were detected once. Of the sample, approximately 30% is held by the ten largest clones.

This sample comprised PBMCs, mostly from graft donor cells, obtained 360 days after TCRalphabeta/CD19-depleted stem cell transplant. The receptor set was obtained from a boy younger than two who had a stem cell transplant for SCID, so the T cells may come from the graft donor.

The chain carries TRBV5-1 and TRBJ2-1, with 8 bases matching TRBD1. The CDR3 spans 14 residues. Germline assignment: CDR1 SGHRS and CDR2 YFSETQ. Losses at the gene ends were 6 bases for V and 6 bases for J; bases not matched to a gene: 8. The CDR3 nucleotides read TGCGCCAGCACCTCCTACAGGGGGAGCAATGAGCAGTTCTTC. It is translated as CASTSYRGSNEQFF.

This clonotype has ten or more counts. This chain uses TRBV5-1 with TRBJ2-7, with no clear D. V was trimmed by 0 bases and J by 3 bases, leaving 10 bases between them. Germline V gene lookup returns CDR1 SGHRS and CDR2 YFSETQ. The CDR3 is 14 amino acids. The CDR3 spells CASSLEGTVYEQYF. The CDR3 region has the DNA TGCGCCAGCAGCTTGGAGGGAACCGTCTACGAGCAGTACTTC.

This sequence joins TRBV7-8 and TRBJ1-5; D remains unclear. The germline V gene encodes CDR1 SGHVS and CDR2 FQNEAQ. Trimming stripped 2 bases from V and 4 bases from J, with 9 bases between. The CDR3 consists of 14 residues. The CDR3 loop is CASSLSNLNQPQHF. In DNA form, the CDR3 reads TGTGCCAGCAGCTTATCGAATCTTAATCAGCCCCAGCATTTT. Full variable domain (outside the CDR3, taken from reference TRBV7-8 and TRBJ1-5): GAGVSQSPRYKVAKRGQDVALRCDPISGHVSLFWYQQALGQGPEFLTYFQNEAQLDKSGLPSDRFFAERPEGSVSTLKIQRTQQEDSAVYLCASSLSNLNQPQHFGDGTRLSIL.

V usage is TRBV6-6 and J usage is TRBJ2-7, with a weak D call TRBD2 (6 bases). CDR1 and CDR2 (germline): MNHNY, SVGAGI (reference sequence). The V and J ends lost 6 bases and 3 bases respectively, with 12 bases between them. CDR3 length equals 13 residues. The DNA of the CDR3 is TGTGCCAGCAGGCAGCGGGCTCGCTACGAGCAGTACTTC. It is translated as CASRQRARYEQYF.

The chain couples TRBV11-1 to TRBJ2-7, with D perhaps TRBD1 (6 bases). V gave up 5 bases and J gave up 0 bases, with 29 bases separating them. The CDR3 has 20 residues. Germline CDR1 is SGHAT and CDR2 is FQDESV (reference sequence). CDR3 DNA sequence: TGTGCCAGCAGCCCACTTCATTTCTCCGGTGGGGACATTAGCTCCTACGAGCAGTACTTC. It yields the protein CASSPLHFSGGDISSYEQYF. Complete variable domain (other parts from reference TRBV11-1 and TRBJ2-7): EAEVAQSPRYKITEKSQAVAFWCDPISGHATLYWYRQILGQGPELLVQFQDESVVDDSQLPKDRFSAERLKGVDSTLKIQPAELGDSAMYLCASSPLHFSGGDISSYEQYFGPGTRLTVT.

There are a few counts of this clonotype. The rearrangement uses TRBV29-1 and TRBJ1-1; D might be TRBD1 (6 bases). Trimming stripped 5 bases from V and 4 bases from J, with 14 bases between. The CDR3 extends over 13 amino acids. Germline V gene lookup returns CDR1 SQVTM and CDR2 ANQGSEA. The CDR3 nucleotides read TGCAGCGTTACCCTAGGGGGGCGCACTGAAGCTTTCTTT. This encodes CSVTLGGRTEAFF.

This chain's CDR3 is CASSPPGGWGTGELFF. The CDR3 nucleotides read TGTGCCAGCAGCCCACCTGGGGGGTGGGGCACCGGGGAGCTGTTTTTT. This sequence joins TRBV12-3 or TRBV12-4 and TRBJ2-2, with D maybe TRBD2 (6 bases). CDR3 length equals 16 residues. V gave up 6 bases and J gave up 4 bases, with 18 bases separating them.

This clonotype came up once. The chain couples TRBV12-3 or TRBV12-4 to TRBJ1-2, with D possibly TRBD1 on 6 matching bases. The V gene lost 7 bases and the J gene lost 4 bases, with 16 bases spanning the gap. This CDR3 spans 14 amino acids. CDR3 coding DNA: TGTGCCAGCAAACAGGGAACGGGGGGCTATGGCTACACCTTC. This translates into CASKQGTGGYGYTF.

There are a few counts of this clonotype. The rearrangement links TRBV9 to TRBJ1-1, with 8 bases lining up with TRBD1. Germline V lookup: CDR1 SGDLS, CDR2 YYNGEE. V lost 4 bases to trimming and J lost 5 bases; unmatched junction nucleotides: 10. The CDR3 has 15 amino acids. CDR3 nucleotide sequence: TGTGCCAGCAGCTCTCGGACAGGGAAGGGAACTGAAGCTTTCTTT. This sequence encodes CASSSRTGKGTEAFF.

This clonotype was seen repeatedly, ten times or more. At one of its ends the junction is not consistent with the germline gene, which may arise from a read error. J is TRBJ2-1 and V is TRBV5-1, with 10 positions matching TRBD1. This CDR3 has 15 residues. Germline V gene sequence: CDR1 SGHRS, CDR2 YFSETQ. The CDR3 protein is CASSRDRGSYNEQFF. CDR3 in DNA: TGTGCCAGCAGCCGGGACAGGGGCTCCTACAATGAGCAGTTCTTC.

The rearrangement uses TRBV15 and TRBJ2-1, with D unresolved. Trimming took 4 bases from V and 8 from J, leaving 9 bases between them. Germline V gives CDR1 LNHNV, CDR2 YYDKDF (reference sequence). CDR3 size: 12 residues. CDR3 DNA: TGTGCCACCAGCAAGGCCCTCGATGAGCAGTTCTTC. Its translation: CATSKALDEQFF.

About this clonotype: At one of its ends the junction is not consistent with the germline gene, which may arise from a read error. V is TRBV6-1 and J is TRBJ2-7, with D possibly matching TRBD1 (5 bases). The CDR3 covers 13 residues. The V gene's germline CDR1 is MNHNS and CDR2 SASEGT. The CDR3 spells CASSEKDTYEQSF. CDR3 in DNA: TGTGCCAGCAGTGAAAAGGACACGTACGAGCAGTCCTTC.

There are many counts of this clonotype. The rearrangement links TRBV12-3 or TRBV12-4 to TRBJ2-7, with 7 bases identical to TRBD1. The CDR3 length is 15 residues. V was pared by 3 bases and J by 2 bases, with 7 bases of the junction left unmatched. The CDR3 is CASSFPGTATYEQYF. CDR3 DNA: TGTGCCAGCAGTTTCCCCGGGACAGCGACCTACGAGCAGTACTTC.

This chain links TRBV11-2 with TRBJ1-1; possible D gene TRBD1, 5 bases. Germline CDR1 reads SGHAT; CDR2 reads FQNNGV. CDR3 length: 15 residues. V shed 4 bases and J shed 0 bases, with 12 bases lying between them. The CDR3 region has the DNA TGTGCCAGCAGCTACGCATGGGGGGTGAACACTGAAGCTTTCTTT. Translated: CASSYAWGVNTEAFF.